This T cell receptor (beta chain) was retrieved from a study of blood T cell repertoires in COVID-19. At the level of the study: Sample material is recorded as cDNA or gDNA derived from T cells, B-cell-depleted T cells, or PBMCs.

Authors' analysis steps: Counts of nucleated cells, estimated from reference gene primer amplification, were obtained. Only in-frame clones appear in the TCRdb table, and some are missing; sequencing was by immunoSEQ multiplex PCR. V and J calls and clone size are copied from that table; D and trimming were computed from the DNA. The repertoire holds some 41,000 clones, with around 82% as singletons. V lost 3 bases to trimming and J lost 2 bases, with 7 bases between them. The CDR3 is 13 amino acids. Germline V gene data show CDR1 as KGHSH and CDR2 as LQKENI. The V and J genes are TRBV18 and TRBJ1-1; D gene unclear. This sequence originates from an elderly woman with active or convalescent COVID-19. The source material was peripheral blood. The CDR3 DNA follows: TGTGCCAGCTCACCTAACAGTAACACTGAAGCTTTCTTT. Protein product: CASSPNSNTEAFF.